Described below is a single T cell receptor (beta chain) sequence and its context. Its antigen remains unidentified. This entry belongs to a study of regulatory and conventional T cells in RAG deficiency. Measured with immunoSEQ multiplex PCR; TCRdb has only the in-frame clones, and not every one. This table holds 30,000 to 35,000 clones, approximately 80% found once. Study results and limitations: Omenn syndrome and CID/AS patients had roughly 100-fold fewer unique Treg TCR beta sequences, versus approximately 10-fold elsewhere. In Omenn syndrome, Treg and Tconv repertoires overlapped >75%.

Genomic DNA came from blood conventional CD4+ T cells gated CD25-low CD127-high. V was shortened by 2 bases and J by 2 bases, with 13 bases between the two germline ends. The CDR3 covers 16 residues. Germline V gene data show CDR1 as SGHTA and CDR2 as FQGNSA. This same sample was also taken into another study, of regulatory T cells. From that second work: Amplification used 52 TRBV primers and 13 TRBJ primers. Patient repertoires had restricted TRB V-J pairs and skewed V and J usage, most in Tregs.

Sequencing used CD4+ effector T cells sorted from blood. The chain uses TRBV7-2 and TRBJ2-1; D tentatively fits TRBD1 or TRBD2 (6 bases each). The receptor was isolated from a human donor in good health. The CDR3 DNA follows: TGTGCCAGCAGCTTAATCGCCGGGGGCACCTACAATGAGCAGTTCTTC. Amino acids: CASSLIAGGTYNEQFF.